This is a list of T cell receptor beta chains from one sample in a study of blood T cell repertoires in COVID-19. Some clones are missing from TCRdb's copy, which holds only in-frame ones; the method was immunoSEQ multiplex PCR. This repertoire shows roughly 250,000 clones, about 90% found once; its top ten account for just under 6.5%. Sequenced input: PBMCs or T cells enriched from blood (not recorded which). These receptors came from a woman aged 25 to 45 with acute COVID-19. The conserved cysteine and the conserved F or W are not part of the CDR3 here. A D gene is named only where the DNA matches it firmly.

>TRBJ1-5|TRBV7-9|TRBD1
ASSLAEGAPNQPQH
>TRBJ2-2|TRBV6-5|-
AIGRTGELF
>TRBJ2-1|TRBV5-4|TRBD2
ASSPTTSGDNEQF
>TRBJ2-3|TRBV7-3|TRBD2
ASSLTRERSDTQY
>TRBJ2-3|TRBV19|TRBD2
ASSILGSGNTDTQY
>TRBJ1-6|TRBV28|TRBD1
ATKQGGDSPLH
>TRBJ2-3|TRBV13|TRBD2
ASSLLAGVTDTQY
>TRBJ2-5|TRBV11-3|TRBD1
ASSLPDRVLDSGFQETQY
>TRBJ1-5|TRBV28|-
ASSLRQVYQPQH
>TRBJ2-5|TRBV25-1|TRBD1
ASSEGDRAIGETQY
>TRBJ1-1|TRBV7-9|-
ASSHEPLSEAF
>TRBJ2-2|TRBV7-6|TRBD1
ASSIQGFGELF
>TRBJ2-1|TRBV6-5|TRBD1
ASNHRQGARNEQF
>TRBJ1-4|TRBV19|-
ASSVSGTGGEKLF
>TRBJ1-5|TRBV6-2/TRBV6-3|TRBD1
ASSYPGQGVGPNQPQH
>TRBJ2-7|TRBV2|TRBD1
ASTWTGLPYEQY
>TRBJ1-5|TRBV11-2|TRBD1
ASSSRTGSEQPQH
>TRBJ1-2|TRBV6-5|-
ASNLPDGYT
>TRBJ1-2|TRBV5-4|TRBD1
ASSLLGTDYGYT
>TRBJ2-7|TRBV5-1|-
ASSSGPTYEQY
>TRBJ2-1|TRBV7-9|-
ASSRGTGDNEQF
>TRBJ2-4|TRBV6-4|-
ASRTFKNIQY
>TRBJ2-5|TRBV7-2|-
ASSLYSGQETQY
>TRBJ1-1|TRBV2|-
ASSPQLGAF
>TRBJ1-5|TRBV2|-
ASRGLGEGPQH